These 4 T cell receptor beta chains came from one sample sequenced in a study of T cell responses to AZD1222 COVID-19 vaccine (dated by TCRdb to the early 2020s). The time point label of this sample denotes: baseline before first vaccination. Preparation of the library involved the immunoSEQ multiplex PCR assay. TCRdb mirrors the immuneACCESS table, restricted to in-frame sequences. Some clones are absent from its copies; in checked studies, under half trace to an unresolved V gene, and the reason for the others is unknown. The sample has about 150,000 clones on record, under 95% of them singletons. About 9.1% of the sample rests with the top ten. The sample here was peripheral blood, taken on day 0 of AZD1222 vaccination. These receptors all stem from an adult in good health.

This chain joins TRBV5-6 and TRBJ2-2; D is unclear. Germline CDR1 and CDR2: SGHDT and YYEEEE. Trimming pared 3 bases from V and 5 bases from J, leaving 20 bases between. CDR3 size: 17 residues. CDR3 nucleotides: TGTGCCAGCAGCTCCTATAATCGACTTTCCCTAACCGGGGAGCTGTTTTTT. As protein: CASSSYNRLSLTGELFF.

V usage is TRBV4-1 and J usage is TRBJ2-1; D could derive from TRBD1 or TRBD2 (6 bases each). This CDR3 is built from 14 residues. Germline V gene sequence: CDR1 MGHRA, CDR2 YSYEKL. With 0 bases removed from V and 12 bases from J, the gap between germline ends came to 15 bases. CDR3 residues: CASSQEGGPPGQFF. In DNA form, the CDR3 reads TGCGCCAGCAGCCAAGAAGGGGGGCCCCCTGGGCAGTTCTTC.

V is TRBV18 and J is TRBJ1-1; a weak D match, TRBD1 (5 bases). The CDR3 has 13 residues. Germline V lookup: CDR1 KGHSH, CDR2 LQKENI. Trimming took 3 bases from V and 1 from J, leaving 6 bases between them. CDR3 nucleotide sequence: TGTGCCAGCTCACCGGGGACGAACACTGAAGCTTTCTTT. It translates to CASSPGTNTEAFF.

The rearrangement links TRBV3-1 (or the pseudogene TRBV3-2) to TRBJ1-1; D is possibly TRBD1 (6 bases). This CDR3 contains 16 residues. Trimming stripped 6 bases from V and 1 base from J, with 18 bases between. Looked up from germline, CDR1 is LGHDT and CDR2 is YNNKEL (reference sequence). CDR3 in amino acids: CASRWGPAGPNTEAFF. The CDR3 DNA sequence: TGTGCCAGCAGATGGGGGCCGGCAGGGCCGAACACTGAAGCTTTCTTT.